This paragraph reports one T cell receptor (beta chain). Its antigen is currently unknown. These data are taken from a study of shared clonotypes between healthy human individuals. Findings of the study overall: Relative to clonotypes present in all four donors, those not shared had lower generation probabilities.

The data were produced by immunoSEQ multiplex PCR, yet TCRdb's version contains in-frame clones alone and is incomplete. Here the sample spans more than 1,200,000 clones, 98% being singletons. CDR1 and CDR2 from the germline V gene are LNHDA and SQIVND (reference sequence). The CDR3 runs 13 residues. The germline V and J ends were trimmed by 5 bases and 4 bases, with 10 bases remaining between them. The sample consisted of naive CD4+ T cells sorted from blood. Subset noted: CD45RA+ positively selected. The rearrangement joins TRBV19 to TRBJ2-3; no reliable D call. The clonotype comes from a young man in good health. As DNA, the CDR3 is TGTGCCAGTAGTTATCCGGGTGCAGATACGCAGTATTTT. The encoded protein is CASSYPGADTQYF.